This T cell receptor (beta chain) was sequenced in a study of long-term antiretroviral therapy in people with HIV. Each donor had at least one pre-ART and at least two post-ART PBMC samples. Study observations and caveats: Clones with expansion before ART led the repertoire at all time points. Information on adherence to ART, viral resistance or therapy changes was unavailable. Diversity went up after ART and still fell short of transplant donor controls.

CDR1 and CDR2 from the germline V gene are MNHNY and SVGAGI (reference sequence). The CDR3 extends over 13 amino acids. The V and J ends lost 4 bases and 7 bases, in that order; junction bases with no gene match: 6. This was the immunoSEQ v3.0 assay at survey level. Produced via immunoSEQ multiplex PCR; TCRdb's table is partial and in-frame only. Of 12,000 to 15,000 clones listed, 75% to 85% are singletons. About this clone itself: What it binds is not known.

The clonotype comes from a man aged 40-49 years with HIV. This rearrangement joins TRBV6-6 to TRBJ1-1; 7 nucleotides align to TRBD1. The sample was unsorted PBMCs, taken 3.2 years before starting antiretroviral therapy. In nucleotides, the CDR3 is TGTGCCAGCAGTTCCGACAGGGAGAGTGAAGCTTTCTTT. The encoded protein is CASSSDRESEAFF.